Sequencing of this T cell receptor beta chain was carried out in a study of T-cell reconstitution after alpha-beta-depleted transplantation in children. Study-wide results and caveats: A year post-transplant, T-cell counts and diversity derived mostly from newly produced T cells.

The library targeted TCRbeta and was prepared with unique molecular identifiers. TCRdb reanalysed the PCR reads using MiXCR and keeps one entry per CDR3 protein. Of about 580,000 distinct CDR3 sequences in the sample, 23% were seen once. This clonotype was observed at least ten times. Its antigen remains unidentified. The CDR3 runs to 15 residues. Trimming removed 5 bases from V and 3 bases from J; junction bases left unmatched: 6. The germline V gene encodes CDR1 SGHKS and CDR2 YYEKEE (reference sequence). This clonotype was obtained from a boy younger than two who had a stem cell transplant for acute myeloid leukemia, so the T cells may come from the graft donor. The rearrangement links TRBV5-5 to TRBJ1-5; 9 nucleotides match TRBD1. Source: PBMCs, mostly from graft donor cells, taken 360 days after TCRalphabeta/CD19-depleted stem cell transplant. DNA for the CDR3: TGTGCCAGCAGGAGAGGGACAGGGACCAATCAGCCCCAGCATTTT. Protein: CASRRGTGTNQPQHF.